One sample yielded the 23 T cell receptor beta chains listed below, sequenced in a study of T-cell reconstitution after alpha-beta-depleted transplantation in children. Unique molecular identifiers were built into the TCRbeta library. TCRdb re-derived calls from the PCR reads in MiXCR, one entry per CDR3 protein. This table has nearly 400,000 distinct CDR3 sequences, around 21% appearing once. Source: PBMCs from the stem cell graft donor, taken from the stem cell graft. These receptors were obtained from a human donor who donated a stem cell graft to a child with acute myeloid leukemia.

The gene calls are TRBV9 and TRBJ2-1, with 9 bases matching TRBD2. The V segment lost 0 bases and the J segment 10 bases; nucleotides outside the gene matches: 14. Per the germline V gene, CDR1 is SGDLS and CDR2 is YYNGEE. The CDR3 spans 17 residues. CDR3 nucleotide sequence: TGTGCCAGCAGCGTAGTGGCAGGGGCGGGAGGGCCACAGGAGCAGTTCTTC. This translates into CASSVVAGAGGPQEQFF. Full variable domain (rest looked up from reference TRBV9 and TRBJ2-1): DSGVTQTPKHLITATGQRVTLRCSPRSGDLSVYWYQQSLDQGLQFLIQYYNGEERAKGNILERFSAQQFPDLHSELNLSSLELGDSALYFCASSVVAGAGGPQEQFFGPGTRLTVL.

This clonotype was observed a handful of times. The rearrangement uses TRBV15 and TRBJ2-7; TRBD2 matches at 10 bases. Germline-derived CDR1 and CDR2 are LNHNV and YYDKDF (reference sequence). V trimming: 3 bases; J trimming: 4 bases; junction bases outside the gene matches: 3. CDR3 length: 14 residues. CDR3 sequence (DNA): TGTGCCACCAGCAGCCCTAGCGGGAGATACGAGCAGTACTTC. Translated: CATSSPSGRYEQYF.

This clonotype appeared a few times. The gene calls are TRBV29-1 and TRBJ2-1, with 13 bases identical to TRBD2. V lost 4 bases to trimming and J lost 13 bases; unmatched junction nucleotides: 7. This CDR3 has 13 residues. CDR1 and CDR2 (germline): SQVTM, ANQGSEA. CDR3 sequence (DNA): TGCAGCGTTGTTCGTGGACTAGCGGGAGATCAGTTCTTC. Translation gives CSVVRGLAGDQFF.

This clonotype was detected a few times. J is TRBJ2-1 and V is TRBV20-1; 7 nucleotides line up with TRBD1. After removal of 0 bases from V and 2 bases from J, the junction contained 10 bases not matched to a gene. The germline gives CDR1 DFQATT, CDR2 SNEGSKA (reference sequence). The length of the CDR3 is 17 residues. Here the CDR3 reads CSARDPVYRGTYNEQFF. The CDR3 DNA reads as TGCAGTGCTAGAGATCCAGTGTACAGGGGTACCTACAATGAGCAGTTCTTC.

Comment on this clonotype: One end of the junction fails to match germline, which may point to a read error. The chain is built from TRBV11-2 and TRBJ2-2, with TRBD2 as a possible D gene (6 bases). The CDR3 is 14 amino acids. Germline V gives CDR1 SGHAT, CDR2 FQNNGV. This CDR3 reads CASSIDGGTGELFF. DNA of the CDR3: TGTGCCAGCAGCATAGACGGGGGCACCGGGGAGCTGTTTTTT.

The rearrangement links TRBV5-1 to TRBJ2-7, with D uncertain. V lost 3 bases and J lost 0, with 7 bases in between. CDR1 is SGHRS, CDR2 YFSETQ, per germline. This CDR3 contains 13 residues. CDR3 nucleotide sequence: TGCGCCAGCAGCTATGTATTCTCCTACGAGCAGTACTTC. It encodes CASSYVFSYEQYF.

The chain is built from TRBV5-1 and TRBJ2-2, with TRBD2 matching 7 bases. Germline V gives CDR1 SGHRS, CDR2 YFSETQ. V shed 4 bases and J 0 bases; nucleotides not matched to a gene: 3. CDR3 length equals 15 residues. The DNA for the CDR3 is TGCGCCAGCAGCCCAACTAGCGCGAACACCGGGGAGCTGTTTTTT. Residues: CASSPTSANTGELFF.

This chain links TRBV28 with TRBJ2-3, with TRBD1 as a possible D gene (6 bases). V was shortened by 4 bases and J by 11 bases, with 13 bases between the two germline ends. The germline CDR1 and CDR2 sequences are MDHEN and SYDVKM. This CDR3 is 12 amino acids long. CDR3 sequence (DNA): TGTGCCAGCAGTTGGAGGACAGCTGGGCAGTATTTT. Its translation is CASSWRTAGQYF.

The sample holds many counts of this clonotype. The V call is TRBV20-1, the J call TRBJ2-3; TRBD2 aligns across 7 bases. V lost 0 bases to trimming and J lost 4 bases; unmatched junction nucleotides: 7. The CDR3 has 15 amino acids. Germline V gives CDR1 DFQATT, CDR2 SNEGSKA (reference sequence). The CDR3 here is CSAREQGLVPDTQYF. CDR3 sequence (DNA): TGCAGTGCTAGAGAACAAGGACTAGTCCCAGATACGCAGTATTTT.

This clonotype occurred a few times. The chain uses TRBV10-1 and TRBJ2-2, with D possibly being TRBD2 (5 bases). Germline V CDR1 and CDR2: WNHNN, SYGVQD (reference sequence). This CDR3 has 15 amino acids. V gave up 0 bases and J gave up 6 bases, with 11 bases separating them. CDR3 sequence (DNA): TGCGCCAGCAGTGAGTCAGGGAGAGCTCCCGGGGAGCTGTTTTTT. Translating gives CASSESGRAPGELFF.

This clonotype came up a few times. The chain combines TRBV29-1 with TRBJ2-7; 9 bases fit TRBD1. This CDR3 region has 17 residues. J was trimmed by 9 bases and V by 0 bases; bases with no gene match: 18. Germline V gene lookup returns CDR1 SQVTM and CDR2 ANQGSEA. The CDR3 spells CSVEERDRVSGFFGQYF. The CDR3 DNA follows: TGCAGCGTTGAAGAACGGGACAGGGTTTCTGGGTTCTTCGGGCAGTACTTC.

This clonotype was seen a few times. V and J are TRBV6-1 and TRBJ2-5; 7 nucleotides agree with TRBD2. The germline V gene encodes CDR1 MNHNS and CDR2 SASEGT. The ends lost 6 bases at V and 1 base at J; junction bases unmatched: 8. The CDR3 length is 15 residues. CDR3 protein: CASSIGRGFQETQYF. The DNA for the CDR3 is TGTGCCAGCAGCATCGGGCGGGGGTTCCAAGAGACCCAGTACTTC.

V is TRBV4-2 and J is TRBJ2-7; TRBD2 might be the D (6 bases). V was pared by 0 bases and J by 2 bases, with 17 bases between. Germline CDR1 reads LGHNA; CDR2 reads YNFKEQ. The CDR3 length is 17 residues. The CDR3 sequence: CASSQDATEGLPYEQYF. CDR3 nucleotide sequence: TGTGCCAGCAGCCAAGATGCGACCGAGGGACTGCCCTACGAGCAGTACTTC.

Here the CDR3 reads CASSPPRSSGRYNGELFF. The CDR3, as DNA: TGCGCCAGCAGCCCCCCGAGGTCTAGCGGGAGGTATAACGGGGAGCTGTTTTTT. The chain has TRBV4-3 and TRBJ2-2; TRBD2 aligns across 11 bases. The V segment lost 4 bases and the J segment 7 bases; nucleotides outside the gene matches: 14. Germline V gene data show CDR1 as LGHNA and CDR2 as YSLEER. The CDR3 sequence is 18 residues long.

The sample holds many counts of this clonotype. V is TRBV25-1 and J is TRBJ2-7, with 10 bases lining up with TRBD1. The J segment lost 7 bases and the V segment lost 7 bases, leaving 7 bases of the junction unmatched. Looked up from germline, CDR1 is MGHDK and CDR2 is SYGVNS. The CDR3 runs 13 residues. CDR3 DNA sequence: TGTGCCAGCACCCCCCGGACAGGGGGTGAGCAGTACTTC. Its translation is CASTPRTGGEQYF.

DNA of the CDR3: TGTGCCAGCAGTTTATCGGCACAGGGGGCGCGGACCTTC. Translating it yields CASSLSAQGARTF. The chain joins TRBV27 to TRBJ1-2; 9 bases map to TRBD1. After removal of 0 bases from V and 14 bases from J, the junction contained 7 bases not matched to a gene. Germline values: CDR1 MNHEY, CDR2 SMNVEV (reference sequence). The length of the CDR3 is 13 residues.

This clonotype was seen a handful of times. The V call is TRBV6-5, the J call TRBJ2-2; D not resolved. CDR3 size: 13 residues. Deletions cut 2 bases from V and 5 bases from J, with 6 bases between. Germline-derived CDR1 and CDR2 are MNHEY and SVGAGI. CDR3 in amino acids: CASSYPPTGELFF. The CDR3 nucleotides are TGTGCCAGCAGTTACCCCCCAACCGGGGAGCTGTTTTTT.

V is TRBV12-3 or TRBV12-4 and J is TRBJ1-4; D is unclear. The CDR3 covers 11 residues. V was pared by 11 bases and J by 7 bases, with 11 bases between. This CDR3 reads CASGVSEKLFF. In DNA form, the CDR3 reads TGTGCCTCCGGGGTTTCTGAAAAACTGTTTTTT.

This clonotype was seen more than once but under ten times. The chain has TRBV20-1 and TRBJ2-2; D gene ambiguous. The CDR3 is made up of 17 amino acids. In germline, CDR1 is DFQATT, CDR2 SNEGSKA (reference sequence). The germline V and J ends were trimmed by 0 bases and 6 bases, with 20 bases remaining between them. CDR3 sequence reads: CSARDPLWTVRSGELFF. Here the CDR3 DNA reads TGCAGTGCTAGAGACCCGTTATGGACGGTCCGGTCCGGGGAGCTGTTTTTT.

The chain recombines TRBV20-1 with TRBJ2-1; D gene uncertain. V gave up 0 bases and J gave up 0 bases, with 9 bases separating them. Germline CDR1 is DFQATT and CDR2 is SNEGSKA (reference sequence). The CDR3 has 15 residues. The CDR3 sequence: CSAREGSVSYNEQFF. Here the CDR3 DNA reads TGCAGTGCTAGAGAAGGGTCGGTCTCCTACAATGAGCAGTTCTTC.

CDR3 in amino acids: CASSTGQVGPDTQYF. CDR3 DNA sequence: TGTGCCAGCAGTACGGGACAGGTGGGGCCAGATACGCAGTATTTT. The rearrangement links TRBV6-1 to TRBJ2-3, with 8 nucleotides matching TRBD1. This CDR3 is built from 15 residues. Germline V gene sequence: CDR1 MNHNS, CDR2 SASEGT. The J segment lost 4 bases and the V segment lost 5 bases, leaving 8 bases of the junction unmatched.

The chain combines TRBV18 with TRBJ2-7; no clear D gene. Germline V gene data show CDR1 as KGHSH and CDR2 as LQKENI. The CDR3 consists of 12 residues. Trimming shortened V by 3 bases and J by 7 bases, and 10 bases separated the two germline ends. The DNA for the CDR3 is TGTGCCAGCTCACCGCTAGGTGCAGAGCAGTACTTC. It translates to CASSPLGAEQYF.

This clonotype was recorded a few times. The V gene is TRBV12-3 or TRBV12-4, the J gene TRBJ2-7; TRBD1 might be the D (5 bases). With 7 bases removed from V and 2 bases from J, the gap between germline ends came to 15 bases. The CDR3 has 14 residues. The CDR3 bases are TGTGCCAGCACCGTTGGTGGGGCCCCCTACGAGCAGTACTTC. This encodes CASTVGGAPYEQYF.